The 21 T cell receptor beta chains below come from one sample, sequenced in a study of lymphopenia after photon versus proton radiotherapy. TCRdb's copy holds only in-frame clones and misses some; the assay was immunoSEQ multiplex PCR. The sample lists roughly 58,000 clones, approximately 90% occurring once. The sequences come from peripheral blood, collected from a patient treated with proton-based radiotherapy. The receptors here all came from a man older than 75 with esophageal cancer.

This clone was counted a few times. The chain uses TRBV10-3 and TRBJ2-7; D is undetermined. CDR3 length equals 14 residues. The V end lost 7 bases, the J end lost 1 base, and 14 bases lay between the germline ends. Germline V lookup: CDR1 ENHRY, CDR2 SYGVKD. The CDR3 region is CAIKAGTLSYEQYF. CDR3 nucleotides: TGTGCCATCAAGGCAGGTACCCTTTCCTACGAGCAGTACTTC.

The rearrangement joins TRBV5-4 to TRBJ2-7; 9 nucleotides match TRBD2. The length of the CDR3 is 14 residues. In germline, CDR1 is SGHNT, CDR2 YYREEE (reference sequence). The ends lost 3 bases at V and 1 base at J; junction bases unmatched: 2. Here the CDR3 reads CASSSAGGSYEQYF. The CDR3 nucleotides read TGTGCCAGCAGCTCAGCGGGGGGTTCCTACGAGCAGTACTTC.

DNA of the CDR3: TGCGCCAGCAGCCAAGCGAGGACTACAAGCAAGCAGTTCTTC. Translating gives CASSQARTTSKQFF. The V call is TRBV4-3, the J call TRBJ2-1; TRBD2 might be the D (6 bases). V lost 1 base and J 11 bases, leaving 15 bases between the germline ends. The length of the CDR3 is 14 residues. The germline V gene has CDR1 LGHNA and CDR2 YSLEER.

The chain employs TRBV6-6 and TRBJ2-7; D is undetermined. CDR3 length equals 16 residues. CDR1 MNHNY and CDR2 SVGAGI come from the germline V gene (reference sequence). Trimming shortened V by 0 bases and J by 2 bases, and 14 bases separated the two germline ends. As DNA, the CDR3 is TGTGCCAGCAGTTACTCGTCTCCGGGTTTCGCCTACGAGCAGTACTTC. Its protein product is CASSYSSPGFAYEQYF.

The genes are TRBV7-9 and TRBJ1-1; D unclear. Trimming stripped 4 bases from V and 6 bases from J, with 15 bases between. Per the germline V gene, CDR1 is SEHNR and CDR2 is FQNEAQ (reference sequence). The CDR3 loop spans 14 amino acids. CDR3 amino acids: CASSWLSGVPEAFF. The CDR3 coding sequence is TGTGCCAGCAGCTGGTTGTCAGGAGTACCTGAAGCTTTCTTT. The entire variable domain, with the rest obtained from reference TRBV7-9 and TRBJ1-1, is as follows: DTGVSQNPRHKITKRGQNVTFRCDPISEHNRLYWYRQTLGQGPEFLTYFQNEAQLEKSRLLSDRFSAERPKGSFSTLEIQRTEQGDSAMYLCASSWLSGVPEAFFGQGTRLTVV.

The CDR3 region has the DNA TGTGCCAGCAGTGAGGGCTATGGCTACACCTTC. Its translation is CASSEGYGYTF. The chain is built from TRBV6-1 and TRBJ1-2; D ambiguous. CDR3 length equals 11 residues. Trimming removed 3 bases at V and 4 bases at J, with 3 bases between. Germline V gene lookup returns CDR1 MNHNS and CDR2 SASEGT.

This chain joins TRBV30 and TRBJ1-1, with a weak D call TRBD1 (6 bases). Germline CDR1 is GTSNPN and CDR2 is SVGIG (reference sequence). The CDR3 is made up of 12 amino acids. Trimming took 3 bases from V and 4 from J, leaving 9 bases between them. The CDR3 sequence: CAWSGQFTEAFF. Here the CDR3 DNA reads TGTGCCTGGAGCGGACAGTTCACTGAAGCTTTCTTT.

V and J are TRBV19 and TRBJ1-3; 8 bases are shared with TRBD1. Germline V gene sequence: CDR1 LNHDA, CDR2 SQIVND (reference sequence). The length of the CDR3 is 14 residues. Unmatched junction bases numbered 6, after V lost 7 bases and J lost 4 bases. The CDR3 bases are TGTGCCAGTATCGACAGGGGCGGAGGAAACACCATATATTTT. Protein: CASIDRGGGNTIYF.

The rearrangement joins TRBV4-3 to TRBJ2-7; 8 bases match TRBD2. Germline assignment: CDR1 LGHNA and CDR2 YSLEER. CDR3 length equals 16 residues. J gave up 3 bases and V 4 bases, and 11 bases lay outside the gene matches. The CDR3 region has the DNA TGCGCCAGCAGCCGAGAGGAGAGCGGGAGAAACTACGAGCAGTACTTC. Protein product: CASSREESGRNYEQYF.

The chain employs TRBV10-3 and TRBJ2-7; 9 bases agree with TRBD2. Trimming took 3 bases from V and 2 from J; bases not matched to a gene: 11. CDR1 is ENHRY, CDR2 SYGVKD, per germline. This CDR3 spans 17 amino acids. In DNA form, the CDR3 reads TGTGCCATCAGTGAACTAGCGGGTGGGTTGGGGGCCTACGAGCAGTACTTC. Its translation: CAISELAGGLGAYEQYF.

This chain joins TRBV6-6 and TRBJ1-6; D is undetermined. Germline V gives CDR1 MNHNY, CDR2 SVGAGI (reference sequence). Between the trimmed V and J ends, which lost 2 bases and 7 bases, there was a span of 12 bases. CDR3 length: 15 residues. The CDR3 DNA sequence: TGTGCCAGCAGTTACGTTCCAGGAGGGAATTCACCCCTCCACTTT. This gives the protein CASSYVPGGNSPLHF.

The rearrangement uses TRBV10-3 and TRBJ2-7; D perhaps matches TRBD2 (7 bases). V was clipped by 3 bases and J by 3 bases, with 21 bases between them. This CDR3 has 17 amino acids. Germline V gene lookup returns CDR1 ENHRY and CDR2 SYGVKD. CDR3 loop: CAISDPQGGDFNYEQYF. The CDR3 region has the DNA TGTGCCATCAGTGACCCTCAAGGGGGGGACTTCAACTACGAGCAGTACTTC.

J is TRBJ1-4 and V is TRBV4-3, with D uncertain. The CDR3 is 14 amino acids. Germline-derived CDR1 and CDR2 are LGHNA and YSLEER. V was cut by 0 bases and J by 5 bases, with 7 bases left in between. The DNA of the CDR3 is TGCGCCAGCAGCCAAGATTGGGCAAATGAAAAACTGTTTTTT. Residues: CASSQDWANEKLFF.

The genes are TRBV5-1 and TRBJ2-7; a weak D match, TRBD1 (6 bases). The CDR3 spans 15 residues. Germline values: CDR1 SGHRS, CDR2 YFSETQ. V shed 4 bases and J shed 4 bases, with 18 bases lying between them. This CDR3 reads CASSVAGTFEYEQYF. The CDR3 bases are TGCGCCAGCAGCGTCGCCGGGACATTCGAATACGAGCAGTACTTC.

The V call is TRBV10-1, the J call TRBJ2-2; TRBD1 aligns across 7 bases. Germline CDR1 WNHNN, CDR2 SYGVQD (reference sequence). The CDR3 loop spans 14 amino acids. Germline trimming cut 7 bases from V and 1 base from J; bases unmatched to any gene: 3. The CDR3 coding sequence is TGCGCCAGCAACCGGGACAGGAACACCGGGGAGCTGTTTTTT. It codes for CASNRDRNTGELFF.

The rearrangement joins TRBV21-1 to TRBJ2-7; the D call in the table, TRBD1, was not verified against the DNA. TRBV21-1 is a pseudogene segment. CDR3 length: 14 amino acids. The CDR3 nucleotides read TGTGCCAGCAGCAAAAGTAAGGGGTCCTACGAGCAGTACTTC. It yields the protein CASSKSKGSYEQYF.

V and J are TRBV5-4 and TRBJ2-7; TRBD1 is a possible D gene (5 bases). V lost 3 bases and J 7 bases, leaving 11 bases between the germline ends. Germline V lookup: CDR1 SGHNT, CDR2 YYREEE (reference sequence). There are 12 residues in the CDR3. For the CDR3, the DNA is TGTGCCAGCAGCTCAGGGCCCTTAGAGCAGTACTTC. Encoded protein: CASSSGPLEQYF.

The V and J genes are TRBV2 and TRBJ1-2; D gene ambiguous. CDR1 SNHLY and CDR2 FYNNEI come from the germline V gene. The CDR3 length is 12 residues. Trimming cost V 3 bases and J 7 bases, with 9 bases left between them. The CDR3: CASSEGISGYTF. The CDR3 DNA is TGTGCCAGCAGTGAGGGCATCTCTGGCTACACCTTC.

This sequence joins TRBV18 and TRBJ2-1; D is unresolved. The CDR3 sequence is 16 residues long. CDR1 is KGHSH and CDR2 is LQKENI in the germline V gene. The germline V and J ends were trimmed by 2 bases and 6 bases, with 17 bases remaining between them. The CDR3 protein is CASSPAAAGVGNEQFF. As DNA, the CDR3 is TGTGCCAGCTCACCAGCGGCAGCCGGTGTAGGCAATGAGCAGTTCTTC.

The chain couples TRBV21-1 to TRBJ2-1. TRBV21-1 is a pseudogene. The CDR3 loop spans 13 amino acids. This CDR3 is CASSKGEDNEQFF. The CDR3 nucleotides read TGTGCCAGCAGCAAAGGGGAAGACAATGAGCAGTTCTTC.

This chain uses TRBV7-6 with TRBJ2-7; D is possibly TRBD1 or TRBD2 (5 bases each). Trimming stripped 1 base from V and 0 bases from J, with 16 bases between. Germline CDR1 is SGHVS and CDR2 is FNYEAQ. The CDR3 covers 17 residues. CDR3 amino acids: CASSLGPSGTSSYEQYF. The CDR3 DNA reads TGTGCCAGCAGCTTAGGTCCGTCGGGGACCTCCTCCTACGAGCAGTACTTC.